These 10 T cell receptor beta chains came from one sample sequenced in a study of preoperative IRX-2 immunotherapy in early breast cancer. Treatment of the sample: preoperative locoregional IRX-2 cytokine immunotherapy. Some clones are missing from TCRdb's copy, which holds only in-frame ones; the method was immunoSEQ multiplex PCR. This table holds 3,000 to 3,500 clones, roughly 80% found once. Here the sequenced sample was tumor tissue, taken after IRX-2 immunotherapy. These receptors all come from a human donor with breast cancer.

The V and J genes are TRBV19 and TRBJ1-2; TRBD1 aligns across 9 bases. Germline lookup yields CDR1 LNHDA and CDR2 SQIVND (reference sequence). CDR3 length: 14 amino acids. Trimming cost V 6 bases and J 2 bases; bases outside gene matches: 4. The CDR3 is CASRHGTGNYGYTF. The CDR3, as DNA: TGTGCCAGTAGACACGGGACAGGGAACTATGGCTACACCTTC.

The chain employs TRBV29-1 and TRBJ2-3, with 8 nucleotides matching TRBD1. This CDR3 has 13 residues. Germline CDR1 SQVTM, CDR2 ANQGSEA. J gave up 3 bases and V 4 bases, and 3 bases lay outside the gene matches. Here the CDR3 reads CSVGTGITDTQYF. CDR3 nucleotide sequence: TGCAGCGTTGGGACAGGGATAACAGATACGCAGTATTTT.

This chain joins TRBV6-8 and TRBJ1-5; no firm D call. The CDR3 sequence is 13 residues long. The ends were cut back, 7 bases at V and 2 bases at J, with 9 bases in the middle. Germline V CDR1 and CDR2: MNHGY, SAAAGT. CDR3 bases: TGTGCCAGCACCGGTTGGGGCAATCAGCCCCAGCATTTT. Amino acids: CASTGWGNQPQHF.

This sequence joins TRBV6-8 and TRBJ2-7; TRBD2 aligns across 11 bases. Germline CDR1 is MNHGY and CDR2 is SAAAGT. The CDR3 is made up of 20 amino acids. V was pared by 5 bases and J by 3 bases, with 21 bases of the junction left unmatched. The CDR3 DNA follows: TGTGCCAGCAGTGGGGCCGAGACAGGGATCCGGGGGACTAGCGGCTACGAGCAGTACTTC. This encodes CASSGAETGIRGTSGYEQYF.

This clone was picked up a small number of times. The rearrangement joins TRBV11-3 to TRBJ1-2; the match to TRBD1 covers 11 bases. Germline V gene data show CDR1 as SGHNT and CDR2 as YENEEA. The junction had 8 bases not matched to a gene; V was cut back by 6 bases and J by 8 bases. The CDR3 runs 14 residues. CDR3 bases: TGTGCCAGCAGTAAGAGGACAGGGGGCCTCGGCTACACCTTC. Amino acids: CASSKRTGGLGYTF.

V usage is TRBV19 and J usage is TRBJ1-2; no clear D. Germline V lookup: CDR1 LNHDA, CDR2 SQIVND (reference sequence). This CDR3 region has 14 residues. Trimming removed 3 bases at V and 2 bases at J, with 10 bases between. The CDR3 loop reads CASSIHLVNYGYTF. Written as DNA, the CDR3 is TGTGCCAGTAGTATTCATCTCGTCAACTATGGCTACACCTTC.

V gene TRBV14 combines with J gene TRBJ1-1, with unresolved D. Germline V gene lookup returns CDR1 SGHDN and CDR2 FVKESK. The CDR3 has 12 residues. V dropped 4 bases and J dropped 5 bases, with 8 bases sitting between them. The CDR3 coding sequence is TGTGCCAGCAGCCTCTGGAAAACTGAAGCTTTCTTT. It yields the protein CASSLWKTEAFF.

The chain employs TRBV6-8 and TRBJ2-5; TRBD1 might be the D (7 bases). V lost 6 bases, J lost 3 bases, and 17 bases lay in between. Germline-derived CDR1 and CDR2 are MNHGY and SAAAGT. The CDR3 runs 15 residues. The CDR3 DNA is TGTGCCAGCAGGCACGTGGGCAGGGGGGAAGAGACCCAGTACTTC. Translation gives CASRHVGRGEETQYF.

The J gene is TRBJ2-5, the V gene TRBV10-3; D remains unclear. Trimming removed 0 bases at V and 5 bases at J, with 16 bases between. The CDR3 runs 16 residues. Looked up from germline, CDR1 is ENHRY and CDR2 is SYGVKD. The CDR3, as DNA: TGTGCCATCAGTGAGTCTCGAAACCGATTGATTGAGACCCAGTACTTC. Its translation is CAISESRNRLIETQYF.

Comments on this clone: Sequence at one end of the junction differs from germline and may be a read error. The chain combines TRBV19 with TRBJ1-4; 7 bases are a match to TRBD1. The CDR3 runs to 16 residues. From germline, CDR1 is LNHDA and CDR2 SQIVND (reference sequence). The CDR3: CASSIPGGASKEKLFF. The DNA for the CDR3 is TGTGCCAGTAGTATACCAGGGGGGGCGTCTAAAGAAAAACTGTTTTTT.